This T cell receptor beta chain stems from a study of blood T cell repertoires in COVID-19. Overall study: The origin of the acute and convalescent COVID-19 samples was the United States, Italy and Spain. PBMCs, B-cell-depleted T cells, or T cells were the source of the cDNA or gDNA that made up the material.

This CDR3 contains 14 residues. The germline gives CDR1 LGHDT, CDR2 YNNKEL (reference sequence). V lost 2 bases and J 5 bases, leaving 12 bases between the germline ends. Original data processing: Reference gene primers were amplified, and this amplification served to estimate nucleated cell counts. Method: immunoSEQ multiplex PCR; TCRdb's copy keeps in-frame clones and lacks some. V and J calls plus clone size are reproduced from that table; the DNA served to infer D and trimming. The data hold almost 55,000 clones, with around four fifths observed a single time. This clonotype originated in a human donor in a cohort sampled during active COVID-19. V is TRBV3-1 (or the pseudogene TRBV3-2) and J is TRBJ1-2, with D unresolved. Sequenced material: peripheral blood. CDR3 amino acids: CASSQYPGRYGYTF. The CDR3 bases are TGTGCCAGCAGCCAATACCCCGGGAGATATGGCTACACCTTC.